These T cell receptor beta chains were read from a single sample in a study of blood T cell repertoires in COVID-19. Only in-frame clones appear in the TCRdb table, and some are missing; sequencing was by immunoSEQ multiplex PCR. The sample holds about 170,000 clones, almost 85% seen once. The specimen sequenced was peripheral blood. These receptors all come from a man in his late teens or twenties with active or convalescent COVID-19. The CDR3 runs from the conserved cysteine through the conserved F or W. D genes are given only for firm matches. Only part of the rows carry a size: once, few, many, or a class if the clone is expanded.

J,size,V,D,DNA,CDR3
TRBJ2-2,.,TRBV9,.,TGTGCCAGCAGCGTAGGTGGGGCAACCGGGGAGCTGTTTTTT,CASSVGGATGELFF
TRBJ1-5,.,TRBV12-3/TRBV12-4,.,TGTGCCAGCACCTCGTATAGCAATCAGCCCCAGCATTTT,CASTSYSNQPQHF
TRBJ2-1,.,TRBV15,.,TGTGCCACCAGCCGTTATACTTTAATCCAGGGAAATGAGCAGTTCTTC,CATSRYTLIQGNEQFF
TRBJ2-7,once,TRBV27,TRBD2,TGTGCCAGCAGTTATGGGATTACTAGCGGGAGTTACGAGCAGTACTTC,CASSYGITSGSYEQYF
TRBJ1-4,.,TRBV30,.,TGTGCCTGGAGTGTACGGGGGGGTCGTGAAAAACTGTTTTTT,CAWSVRGGREKLFF
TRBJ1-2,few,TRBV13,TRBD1,TGTGCCAGCAGCGTCCCGGGACAGGGGGCGAACTATGGCTACACCTTC,CASSVPGQGANYGYTF
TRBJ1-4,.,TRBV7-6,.,TGTGCCAGCAGCCCCGATCAGGGTTTCTTGAATGAAAAACTGTTTTTT,CASSPDQGFLNEKLFF
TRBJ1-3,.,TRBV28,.,TGTGCCAGCAGTCGAGGGAAGTCTGGAAACACCATATATTTT,CASSRGKSGNTIYF
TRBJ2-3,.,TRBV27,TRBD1,TGTGCCAGCAGTCCCCTGGGGGACAGGAGCACAGATACGCAGTATTTT,CASSPLGDRSTDTQYF
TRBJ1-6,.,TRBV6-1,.,TGTGCCAGCAGTGAAACAGGAGTAGTAGGGACACCCCTCCACTTT,CASSETGVVGTPLHF
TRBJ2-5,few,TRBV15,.,TGTGCCACCAGCAAGGGGGGGACCGGAGAAGAGACCCAGTACTTC,CATSKGGTGEETQYF
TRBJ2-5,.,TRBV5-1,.,TGCGCCAGCAGCTTCGAGCTCCGGTCACAAGAGACCCAGTACTTC,CASSFELRSQETQYF
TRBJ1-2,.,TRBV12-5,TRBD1,TGTGCTAGTGGTTTGGGACAGGGGGCGCCTAACTATGGCTACACCTTC,CASGLGQGAPNYGYTF
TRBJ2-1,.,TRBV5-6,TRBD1,TGTGCCAGCAGCGGCCGGGACAGGGCTCACAATGAGCAGTTCTTC,CASSGRDRAHNEQFF
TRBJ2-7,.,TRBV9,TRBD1,TGTGCCAGCAGCGCAACTCCGGGACAGAGCTCCTACGAGCAGTACTTC,CASSATPGQSSYEQYF
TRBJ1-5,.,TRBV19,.,TGTGCCAGTAGTATCCCAGGGGATCGCGGGCAGCCCCAGCATTTT,CASSIPGDRGQPQHF
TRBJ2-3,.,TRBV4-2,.,TGTGCCAGCAGCCAGGCCGGGACTTCCACGTTCCTCACAGATACGCAGTATTTT,CASSQAGTSTFLTDTQYF
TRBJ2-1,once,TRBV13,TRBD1,TGTGCCAGCAGCTTAACGATCCGGGACAGGGGCCTGGATGAGCAGTTCTTC,CASSLTIRDRGLDEQFF
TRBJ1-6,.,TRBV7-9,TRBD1,TGTGCCAGCAGCTTTACAGGGGGCGCGGATTCACCCCTCCACTTT,CASSFTGGADSPLHF
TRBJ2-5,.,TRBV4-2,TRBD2,TGTGCCAGCAGCCAACGACTAGCCACGGACCAAGAGACCCAGTACTTC,CASSQRLATDQETQYF
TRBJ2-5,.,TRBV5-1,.,TGCGCCAGCAGCTCCTCCCTGTCCGAGGTCCGTGAGACCCAGTACTTC,CASSSSLSEVRETQYF
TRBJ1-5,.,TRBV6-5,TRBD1,TGTGCCACCCGGACAGGAAATCAGCCCCAGCATTTT,CATRTGNQPQHF
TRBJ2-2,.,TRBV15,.,TGTGCCACCAGCAGCCCGAGGAGCACCGGGGAGCTGTTTTTT,CATSSPRSTGELFF
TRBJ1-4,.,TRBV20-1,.,TGCAGTGCTAGTTGGCCTTCATCGGGACTGTTTTTT,CSASWPSSGLFF
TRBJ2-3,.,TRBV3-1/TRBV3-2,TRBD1,TGTGCCAGCAGCCGAGTCGGGACAGGGGGCGCGACAGATACGCAGTATTTT,CASSRVGTGGATDTQYF
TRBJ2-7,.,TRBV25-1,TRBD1,TGTGCCAGCAGTCCACGGACAGGGCTTTCCTACGAGCAGTACTTC,CASSPRTGLSYEQYF
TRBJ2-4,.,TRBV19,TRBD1,TGTGCCAGTAGTATTAATAAGGGGGCGATTGGGAACATTCAGTACTTC,CASSINKGAIGNIQYF
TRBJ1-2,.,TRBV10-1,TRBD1,TGCGCCAGCAGTGAGTCGGCCCTGGGACAGGGTAGCTATGGCTACACCTTC,CASSESALGQGSYGYTF
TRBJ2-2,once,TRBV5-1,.,TGCGCCAGCAGACCCGGACAGAGCACCGGGGAGCTGTTTTTT,CASRPGQSTGELFF
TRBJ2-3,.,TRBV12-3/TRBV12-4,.,TGTGCCAGCAGTTGCGGGCCAACAGATACGCAGTATTTT,CASSCGPTDTQYF
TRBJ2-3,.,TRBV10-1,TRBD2,TGCGCCAGCAGTGAGTCGGAGCGGGGGGGCGAAGATACGCAGTATTTT,CASSESERGGEDTQYF
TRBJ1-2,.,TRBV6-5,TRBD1,TGTGCCAGCAGTTACGACAGGGACAAGAGTGGCTACACCTTC,CASSYDRDKSGYTF
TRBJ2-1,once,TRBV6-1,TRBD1,TGTGCCAGCAGTGAGGTCCTCCTGACAGGGATTAATGTCGATGAGCAGTTCTTC,CASSEVLLTGINVDEQFF
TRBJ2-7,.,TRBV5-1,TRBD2,TGCGCCAGCAGCTTGGGGCGGGAGGTCGACGAGCAGTACTTC,CASSLGREVDEQYF
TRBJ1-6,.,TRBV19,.,TGTGCCAGTAGGGGCAGCCGGAATTCACCCCTCCACTTT,CASRGSRNSPLHF
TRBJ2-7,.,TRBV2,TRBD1,TGTGCCAGCAGTGAATATGGGACAGGGTATCGTTACGAGCAGTACTTC,CASSEYGTGYRYEQYF
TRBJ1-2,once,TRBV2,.,TGTGCCAGCAGTGAAGAGGCAGGGGAAAGATTTGGCTACACCTTC,CASSEEAGERFGYTF
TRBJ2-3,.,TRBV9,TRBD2,TGTGCCAGCAGCGCGGGGGGAGTTGAAGCATGGGATACGCAGTATTTT,CASSAGGVEAWDTQYF
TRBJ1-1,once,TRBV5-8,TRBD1,TGTGCCAGCAGCGCCGGACAGGTAATCACTGAAGCTTTCTTT,CASSAGQVITEAFF
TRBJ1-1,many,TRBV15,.,TGTGCCACCAGCAGAGAGTCCCCTCCGGGGGAAGCTTTCTTT,CATSRESPPGEAFF
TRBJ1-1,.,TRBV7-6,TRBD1,TGTGCCAGCAGTCGACAGGGATGGGGGAACACTGAAGCTTTCTTT,CASSRQGWGNTEAFF
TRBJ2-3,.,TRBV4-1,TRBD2,TGCGCCAGCAGCCAAGCGGGGCGGGGGGGCCTTGATACGCAGTATTTT,CASSQAGRGGLDTQYF
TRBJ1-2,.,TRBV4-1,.,TGCGCCAGCAGCCAAGACAGGGGAAGGGGGATAGGCTATGGCTACACCTTC,CASSQDRGRGIGYGYTF
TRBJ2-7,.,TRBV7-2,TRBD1,TGTGCCAGCACCTTGTTGAGGACAGGGGCCTACGAGCAGTACTTC,CASTLLRTGAYEQYF
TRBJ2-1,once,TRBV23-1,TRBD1,TGCGCCAGCAGTCAATCGCGCCAGGGGGTAAACAATGAGCAGTTCTTC,CASSQSRQGVNNEQFF
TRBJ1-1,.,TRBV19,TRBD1,TGTGCCAGTAGGGGACAGGGGAGGACTGAAGCTTTCTTT,CASRGQGRTEAFF
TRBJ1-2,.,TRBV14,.,TGTGCCAGCAGCCAACATGACAGGCCTTATGGCTACACCTTC,CASSQHDRPYGYTF
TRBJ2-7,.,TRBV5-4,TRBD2,TGTGCCAGCCGCTGGGGGGGGACCCACGAGCAGTACTTC,CASRWGGTHEQYF
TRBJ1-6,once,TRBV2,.,TGTGCCAGCAGGGAACAAGGCAGCCTAGCCTCACCCCTCCACTTT,CASREQGSLASPLHF
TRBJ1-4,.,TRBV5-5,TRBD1,TGTGCCAGCAGCTCCGGGACAGATAATGAAAAACTGTTTTTT,CASSSGTDNEKLFF
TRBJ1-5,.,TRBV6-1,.,TGTGCCAGCAGTGAATTAAGAGGCTCGGGTCAGCCCCAGCATTTT,CASSELRGSGQPQHF